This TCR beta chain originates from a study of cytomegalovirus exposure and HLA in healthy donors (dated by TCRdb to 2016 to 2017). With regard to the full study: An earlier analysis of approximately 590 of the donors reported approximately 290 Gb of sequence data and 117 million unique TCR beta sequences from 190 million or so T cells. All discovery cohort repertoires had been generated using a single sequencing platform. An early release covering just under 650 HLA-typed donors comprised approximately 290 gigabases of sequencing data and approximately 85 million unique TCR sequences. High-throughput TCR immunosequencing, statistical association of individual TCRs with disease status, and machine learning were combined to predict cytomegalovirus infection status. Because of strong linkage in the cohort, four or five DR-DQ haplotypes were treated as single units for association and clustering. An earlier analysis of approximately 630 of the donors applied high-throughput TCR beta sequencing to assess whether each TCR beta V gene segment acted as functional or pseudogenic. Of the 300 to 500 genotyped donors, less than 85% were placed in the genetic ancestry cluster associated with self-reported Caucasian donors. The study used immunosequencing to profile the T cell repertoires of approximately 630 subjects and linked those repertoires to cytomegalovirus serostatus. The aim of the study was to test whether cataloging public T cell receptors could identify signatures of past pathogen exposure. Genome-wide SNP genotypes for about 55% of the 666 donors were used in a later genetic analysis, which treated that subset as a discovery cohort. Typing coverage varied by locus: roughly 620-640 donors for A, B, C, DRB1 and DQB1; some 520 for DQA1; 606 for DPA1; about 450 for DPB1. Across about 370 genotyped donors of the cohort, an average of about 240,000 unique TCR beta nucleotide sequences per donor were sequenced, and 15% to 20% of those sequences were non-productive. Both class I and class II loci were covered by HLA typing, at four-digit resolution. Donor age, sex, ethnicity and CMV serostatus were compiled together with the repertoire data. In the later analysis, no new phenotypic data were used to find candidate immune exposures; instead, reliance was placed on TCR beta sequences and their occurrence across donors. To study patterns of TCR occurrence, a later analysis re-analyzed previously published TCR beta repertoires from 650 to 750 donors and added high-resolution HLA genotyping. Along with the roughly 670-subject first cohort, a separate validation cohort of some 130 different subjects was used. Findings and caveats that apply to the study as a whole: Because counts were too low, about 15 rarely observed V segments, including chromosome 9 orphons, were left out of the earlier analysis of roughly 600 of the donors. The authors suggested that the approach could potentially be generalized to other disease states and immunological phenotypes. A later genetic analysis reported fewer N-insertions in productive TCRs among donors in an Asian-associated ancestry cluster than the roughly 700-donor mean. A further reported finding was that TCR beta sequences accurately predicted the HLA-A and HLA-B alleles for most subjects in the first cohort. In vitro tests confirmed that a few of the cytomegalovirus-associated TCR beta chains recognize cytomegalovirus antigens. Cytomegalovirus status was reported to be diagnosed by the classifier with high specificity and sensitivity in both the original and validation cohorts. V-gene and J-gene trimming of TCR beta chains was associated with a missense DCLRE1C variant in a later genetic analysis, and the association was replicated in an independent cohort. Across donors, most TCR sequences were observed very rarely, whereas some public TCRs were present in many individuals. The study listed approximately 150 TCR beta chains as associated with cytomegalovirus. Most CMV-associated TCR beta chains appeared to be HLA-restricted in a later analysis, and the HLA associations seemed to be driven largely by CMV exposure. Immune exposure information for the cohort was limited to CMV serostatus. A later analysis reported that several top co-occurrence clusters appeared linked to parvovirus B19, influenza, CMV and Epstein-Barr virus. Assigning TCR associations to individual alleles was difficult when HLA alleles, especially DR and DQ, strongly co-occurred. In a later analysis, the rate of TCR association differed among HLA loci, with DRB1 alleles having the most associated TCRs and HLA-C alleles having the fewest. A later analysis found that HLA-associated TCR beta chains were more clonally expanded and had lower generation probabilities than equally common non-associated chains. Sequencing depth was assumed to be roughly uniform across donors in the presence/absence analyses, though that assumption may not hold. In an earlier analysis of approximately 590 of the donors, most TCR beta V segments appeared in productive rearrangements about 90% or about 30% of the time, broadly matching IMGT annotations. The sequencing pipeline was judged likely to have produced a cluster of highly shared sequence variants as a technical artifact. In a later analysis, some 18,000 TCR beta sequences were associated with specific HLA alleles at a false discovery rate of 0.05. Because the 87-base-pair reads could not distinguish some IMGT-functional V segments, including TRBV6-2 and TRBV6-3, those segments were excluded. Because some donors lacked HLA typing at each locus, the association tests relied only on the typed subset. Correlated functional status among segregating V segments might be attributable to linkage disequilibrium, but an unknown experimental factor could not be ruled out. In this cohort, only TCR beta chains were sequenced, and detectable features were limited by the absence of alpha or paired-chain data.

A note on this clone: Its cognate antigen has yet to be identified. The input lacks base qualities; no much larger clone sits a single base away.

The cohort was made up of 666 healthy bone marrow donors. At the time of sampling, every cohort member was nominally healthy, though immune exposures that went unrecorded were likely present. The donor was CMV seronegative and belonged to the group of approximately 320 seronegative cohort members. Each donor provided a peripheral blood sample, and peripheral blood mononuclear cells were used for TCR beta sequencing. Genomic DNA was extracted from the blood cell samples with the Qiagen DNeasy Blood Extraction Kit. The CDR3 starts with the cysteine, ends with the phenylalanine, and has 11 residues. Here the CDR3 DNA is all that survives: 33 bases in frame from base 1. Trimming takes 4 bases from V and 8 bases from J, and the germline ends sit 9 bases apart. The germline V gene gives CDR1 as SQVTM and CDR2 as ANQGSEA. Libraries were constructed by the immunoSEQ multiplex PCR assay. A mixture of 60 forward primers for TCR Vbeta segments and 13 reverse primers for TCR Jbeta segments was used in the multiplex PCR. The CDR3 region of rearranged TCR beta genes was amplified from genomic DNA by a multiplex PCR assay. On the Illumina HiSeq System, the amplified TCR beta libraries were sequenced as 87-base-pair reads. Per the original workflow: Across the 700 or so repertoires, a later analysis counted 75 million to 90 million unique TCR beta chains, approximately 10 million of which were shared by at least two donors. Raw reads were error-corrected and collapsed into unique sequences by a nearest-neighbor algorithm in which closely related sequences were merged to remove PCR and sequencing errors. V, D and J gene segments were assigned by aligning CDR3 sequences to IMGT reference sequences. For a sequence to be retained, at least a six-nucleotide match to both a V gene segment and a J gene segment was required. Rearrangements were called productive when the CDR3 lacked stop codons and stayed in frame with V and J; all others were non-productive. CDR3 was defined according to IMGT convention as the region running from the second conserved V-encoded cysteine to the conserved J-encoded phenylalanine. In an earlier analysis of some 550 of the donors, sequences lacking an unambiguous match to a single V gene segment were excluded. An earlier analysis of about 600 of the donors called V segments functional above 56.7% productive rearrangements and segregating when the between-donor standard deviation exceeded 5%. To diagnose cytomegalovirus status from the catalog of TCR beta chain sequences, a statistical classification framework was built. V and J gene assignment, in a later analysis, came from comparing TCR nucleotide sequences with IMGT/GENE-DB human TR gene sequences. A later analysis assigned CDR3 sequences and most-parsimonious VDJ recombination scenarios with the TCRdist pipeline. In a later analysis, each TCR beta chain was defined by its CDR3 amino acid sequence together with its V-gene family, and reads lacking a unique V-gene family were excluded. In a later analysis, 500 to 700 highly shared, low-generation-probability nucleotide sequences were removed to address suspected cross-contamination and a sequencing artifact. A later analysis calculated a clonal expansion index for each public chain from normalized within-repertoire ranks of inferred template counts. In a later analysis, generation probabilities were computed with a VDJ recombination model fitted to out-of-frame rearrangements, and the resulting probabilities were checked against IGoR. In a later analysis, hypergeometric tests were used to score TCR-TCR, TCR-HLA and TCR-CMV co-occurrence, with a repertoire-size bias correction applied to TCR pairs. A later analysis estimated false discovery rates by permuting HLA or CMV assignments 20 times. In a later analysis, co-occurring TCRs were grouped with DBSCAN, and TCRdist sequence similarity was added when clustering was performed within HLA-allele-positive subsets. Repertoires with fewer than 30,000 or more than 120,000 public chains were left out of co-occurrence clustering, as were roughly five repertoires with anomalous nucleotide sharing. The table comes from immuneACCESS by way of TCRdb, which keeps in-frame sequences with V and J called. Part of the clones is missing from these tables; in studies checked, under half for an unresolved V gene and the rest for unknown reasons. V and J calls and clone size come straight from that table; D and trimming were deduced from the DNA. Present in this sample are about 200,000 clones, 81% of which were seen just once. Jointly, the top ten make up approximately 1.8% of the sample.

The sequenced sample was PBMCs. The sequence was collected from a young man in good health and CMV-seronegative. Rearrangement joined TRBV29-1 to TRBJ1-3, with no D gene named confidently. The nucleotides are TGCAGCGTTGCTCGACTGGACACCATATATTTT. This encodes CSVARLDTIYF.